This TCR beta chain is from a study of CD8 T cells in Susac syndrome. Study background: Sequenced Susac syndrome patients included over 5 with active disease and 8 or 9 who were in remission.

Random-hexamer reverse transcription was applied to roughly 0.5 to 1 ug RNA. TCRdb re-derived calls from the immunoSEQ multiplex PCR reads in MiXCR, one entry per CDR3 protein. Here the sample spans around 71,000 distinct CDR3 sequences, 93% being singletons. Sequencing used CD4+ T cells from PBMCs. The receptor comes from a human donor with Susac syndrome.

CDR3 residues: CASSPQLAYEQFF. CDR3 coding DNA: TGTGCCAGCAGCCCCCAACTAGCTTATGAGCAGTTCTTC. V usage is TRBV12-3 or TRBV12-4 and J usage is TRBJ2-1, with TRBD2 as a possible D gene (6 bases). The CDR3 runs 13 residues. The ends were cut back, 6 bases at V and 8 bases at J, with 14 bases in the middle.